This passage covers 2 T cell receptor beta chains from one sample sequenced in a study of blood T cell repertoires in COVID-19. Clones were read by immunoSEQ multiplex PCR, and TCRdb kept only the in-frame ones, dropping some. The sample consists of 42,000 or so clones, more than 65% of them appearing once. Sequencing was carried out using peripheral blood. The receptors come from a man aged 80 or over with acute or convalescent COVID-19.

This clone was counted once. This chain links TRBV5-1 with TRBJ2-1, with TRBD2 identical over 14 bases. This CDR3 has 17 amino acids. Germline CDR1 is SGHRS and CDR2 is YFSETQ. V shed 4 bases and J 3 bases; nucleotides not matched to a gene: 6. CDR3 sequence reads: CASSPGTSGGIYNEQFF. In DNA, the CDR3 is TGCGCCAGCAGCCCGGGGACTAGCGGGGGAATCTACAATGAGCAGTTCTTC.

CDR3 region: CASSPQTDTEEAFF. The CDR3 DNA is TGTGCCAGCTCACCGCAAACGGACACGGAAGAAGCTTTCTTT. This chain connects TRBV18 to TRBJ1-1; possible D gene TRBD1, 5 bases. V was clipped by 3 bases and J by 8 bases, with 16 bases between them. Germline loops: CDR1 KGHSH, CDR2 LQKENI. The CDR3 totals 14 residues.